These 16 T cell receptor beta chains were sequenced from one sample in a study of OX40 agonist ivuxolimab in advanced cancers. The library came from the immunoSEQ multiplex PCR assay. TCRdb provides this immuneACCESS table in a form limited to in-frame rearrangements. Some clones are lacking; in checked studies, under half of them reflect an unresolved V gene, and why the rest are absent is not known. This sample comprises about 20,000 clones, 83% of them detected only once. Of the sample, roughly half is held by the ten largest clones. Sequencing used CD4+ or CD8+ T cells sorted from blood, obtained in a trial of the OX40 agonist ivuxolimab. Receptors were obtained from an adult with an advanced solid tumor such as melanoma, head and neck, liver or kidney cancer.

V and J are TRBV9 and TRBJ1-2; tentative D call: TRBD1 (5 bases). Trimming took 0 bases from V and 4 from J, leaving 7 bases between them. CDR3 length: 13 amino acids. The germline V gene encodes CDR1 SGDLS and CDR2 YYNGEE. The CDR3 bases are TGTGCCAGCAGCGTAGCGGGGGGCTATGGCTACACCTTC. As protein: CASSVAGGYGYTF.

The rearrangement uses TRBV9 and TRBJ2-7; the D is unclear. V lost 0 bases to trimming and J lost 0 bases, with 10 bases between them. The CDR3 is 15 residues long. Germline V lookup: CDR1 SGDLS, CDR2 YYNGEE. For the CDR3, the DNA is TGTGCCAGCAGCGTAGATGTGAGCAGCTCCTACGAGCAGTACTTC. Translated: CASSVDVSSSYEQYF.

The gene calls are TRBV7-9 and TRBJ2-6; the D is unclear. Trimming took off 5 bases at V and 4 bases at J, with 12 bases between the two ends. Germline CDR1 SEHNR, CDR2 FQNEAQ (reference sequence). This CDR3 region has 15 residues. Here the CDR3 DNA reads TGTGCCAGCAGCGTAACAGAATCCGGGGCCAACGTCCTGACTTTC. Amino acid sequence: CASSVTESGANVLTF.

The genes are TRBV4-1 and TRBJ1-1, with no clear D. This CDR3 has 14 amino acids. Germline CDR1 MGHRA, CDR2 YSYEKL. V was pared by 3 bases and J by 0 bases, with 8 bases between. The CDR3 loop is CASSHAKMNTEAFF. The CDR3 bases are TGCGCCAGCAGCCACGCCAAGATGAACACTGAAGCTTTCTTT.

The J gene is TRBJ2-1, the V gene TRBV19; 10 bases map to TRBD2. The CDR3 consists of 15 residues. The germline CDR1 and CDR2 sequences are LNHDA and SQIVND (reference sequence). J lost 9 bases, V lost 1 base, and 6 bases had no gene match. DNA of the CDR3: TGTGCCAGTAGTATAGTCGGGACTAGCGATGGTGAGCAGTTCTTC. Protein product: CASSIVGTSDGEQFF.

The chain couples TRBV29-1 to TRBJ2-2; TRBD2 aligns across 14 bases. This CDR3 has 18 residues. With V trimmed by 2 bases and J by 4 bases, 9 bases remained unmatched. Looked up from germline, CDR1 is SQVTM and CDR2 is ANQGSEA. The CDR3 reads CSVETGTSGSMGTGELFF. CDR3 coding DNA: TGCAGCGTTGAAACTGGGACTAGCGGGAGCATGGGCACCGGGGAGCTGTTTTTT.

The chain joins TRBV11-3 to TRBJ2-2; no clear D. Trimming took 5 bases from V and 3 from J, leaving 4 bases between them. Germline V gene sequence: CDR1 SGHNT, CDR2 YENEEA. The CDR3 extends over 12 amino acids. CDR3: CASSPHTGELFF. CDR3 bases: TGTGCCAGCAGCCCCCACACCGGGGAGCTGTTTTTT.

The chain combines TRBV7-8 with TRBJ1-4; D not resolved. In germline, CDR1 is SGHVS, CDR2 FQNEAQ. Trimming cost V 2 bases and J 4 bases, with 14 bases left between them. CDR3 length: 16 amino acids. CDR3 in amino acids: CASSLSRGPSNEKLFF. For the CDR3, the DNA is TGTGCCAGCAGCTTATCTCGTGGGCCGAGTAATGAAAAACTGTTTTTT. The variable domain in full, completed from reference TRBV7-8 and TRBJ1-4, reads GAGVSQSPRYKVAKRGQDVALRCDPISGHVSLFWYQQALGQGPEFLTYFQNEAQLDKSGLPSDRFFAERPEGSVSTLKIQRTQQEDSAVYLCASSLSRGPSNEKLFFGSGTQLSVL.

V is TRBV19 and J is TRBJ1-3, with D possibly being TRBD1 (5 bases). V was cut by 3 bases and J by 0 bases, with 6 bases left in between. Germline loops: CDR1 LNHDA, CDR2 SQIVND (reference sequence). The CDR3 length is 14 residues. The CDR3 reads CASSMTDSGNTIYF. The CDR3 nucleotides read TGTGCCAGTAGTATGACAGACTCTGGAAACACCATATATTTT. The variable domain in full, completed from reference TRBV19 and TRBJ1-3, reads DGGITQSPKYLFRKEGQNVTLSCEQNLNHDAMYWYRQDPGQGLRLIYYSQIVNDFQKGDIAEGYSVSREKKESFPLTVTSAQKNPTAFYLCASSMTDSGNTIYFGEGSWLTVV.

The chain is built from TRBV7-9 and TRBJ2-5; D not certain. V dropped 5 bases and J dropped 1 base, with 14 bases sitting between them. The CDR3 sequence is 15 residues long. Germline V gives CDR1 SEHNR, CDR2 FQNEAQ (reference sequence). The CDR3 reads CASSPTFAGQETQYF. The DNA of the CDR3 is TGTGCCAGCAGCCCGACTTTTGCCGGCCAAGAGACCCAGTACTTC.

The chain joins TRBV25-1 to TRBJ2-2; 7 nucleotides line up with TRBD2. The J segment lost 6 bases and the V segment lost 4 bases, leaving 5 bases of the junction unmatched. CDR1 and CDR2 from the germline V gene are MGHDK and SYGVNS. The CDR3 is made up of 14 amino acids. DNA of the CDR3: TGTGCCAGCAGTGCGGGGGGAGGTTCCGGGGAGCTGTTTTTT. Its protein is CASSAGGGSGELFF.

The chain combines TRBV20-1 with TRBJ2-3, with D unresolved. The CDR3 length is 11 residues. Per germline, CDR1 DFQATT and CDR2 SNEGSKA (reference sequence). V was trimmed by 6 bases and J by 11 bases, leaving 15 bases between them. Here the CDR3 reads CSARRVVEQYF. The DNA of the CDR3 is TGCAGTGCCCGGCGTGTGGTTGAGCAGTATTTT.

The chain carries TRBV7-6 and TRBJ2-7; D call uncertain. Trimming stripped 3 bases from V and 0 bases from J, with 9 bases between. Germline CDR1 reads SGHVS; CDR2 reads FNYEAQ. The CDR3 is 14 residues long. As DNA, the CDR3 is TGTGCCAGCAGCTTCCGGACGAGCTCCTACGAGCAGTACTTC. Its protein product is CASSFRTSSYEQYF.

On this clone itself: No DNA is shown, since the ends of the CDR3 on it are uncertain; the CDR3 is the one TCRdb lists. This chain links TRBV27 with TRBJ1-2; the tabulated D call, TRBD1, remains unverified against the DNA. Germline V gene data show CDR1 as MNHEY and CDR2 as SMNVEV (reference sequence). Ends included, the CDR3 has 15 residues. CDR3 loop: CASSSSTGGLYGYTF.

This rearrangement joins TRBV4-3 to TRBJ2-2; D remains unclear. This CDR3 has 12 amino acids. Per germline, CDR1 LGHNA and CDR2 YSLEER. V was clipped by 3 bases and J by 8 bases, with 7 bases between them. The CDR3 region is CASSHPPGELFF. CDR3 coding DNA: TGCGCCAGCAGCCACCCGCCTGGGGAGCTGTTTTTT.

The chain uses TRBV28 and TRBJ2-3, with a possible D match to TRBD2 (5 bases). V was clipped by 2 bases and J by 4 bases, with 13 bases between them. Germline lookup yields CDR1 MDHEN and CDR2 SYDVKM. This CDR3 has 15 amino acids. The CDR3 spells CASSLPPGKSDTQYF. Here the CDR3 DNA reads TGTGCCAGCAGTTTACCACCGGGGAAGTCAGATACGCAGTATTTT.